This T cell receptor (beta chain) came from a study of vaccination and CD4 T cells after COVID-19. Treatment in this sample: approximately 9-day PBMC culture with coronavirus spike peptide pools or control peptides (ViraFEST assay). Once obtained from cultured CD4+ T cells, the DNA was sequenced using the Oncomine TCR Beta short-read assay. MiXCR, applied by TCRdb to the PCR reads, yields one record per CDR3 protein. The repertoire holds roughly 11,000 distinct CDR3 sequences, with 45% to 65% as singletons. A few counts support this clonotype. What it recognizes is unknown. This TCR was recovered from a human donor who had recovered from COVID-19. Sequenced sample: CD4+ T cells from blood, cultured in vitro.

The CDR3 loop is CATSPPGPAADTQYF. The DNA for the CDR3 is TGTGCCACCAGCCCCCCTGGGCCCGCCGCAGATACGCAGTATTTT. The chain employs TRBV15 and TRBJ2-3; D gene ambiguous. Trimming shortened V by 5 bases and J by 4 bases, and 16 bases separated the two germline ends. The CDR3 runs 15 residues. Germline-derived CDR1 and CDR2 are LNHNV and YYDKDF (reference sequence).